Below are 2 T cell receptor beta chains sequenced from a single sample in a study of human T cells and chemical hapten exposure. One entry per CDR3 protein results from TCRdb running MiXCR on the RACE reads. The sample lists 150,000 to 200,000 distinct CDR3 sequences, roughly 14% seen once, with 1.5% to 2% in the top ten. The time point denotes: patch test 1, 2 weeks after DPC sensitization. Documented treatment: therapeutic diphenylcyclopropenone sensitization with weekly scalp DPC. The material was whole blood, obtained in connection with sensitization to the hapten diphenylcyclopropenone (DPC). Every receptor here comes from a woman aged 25 to 45 with alopecia areata. Some clones in this sample may be carry-over from other donors' samples.

This clonotype was observed a handful of times. CDR3 residues: CASSPSGDNSPLHF. Written as DNA, the CDR3 is TGTGCCAGCTCACCATCAGGGGATAATTCACCCCTCCACTTT. The rearrangement joins TRBV18 to TRBJ1-6, with D possibly TRBD1 on 6 matching bases. This CDR3 is built from 14 residues. Germline V gives CDR1 KGHSH, CDR2 LQKENI. Trimming removed 2 bases from V and 5 bases from J, with 7 bases in between.

This clonotype was seen a handful of times. The chain links TRBV11-2 to TRBJ1-2; tentative D call: TRBD1 (6 bases). The V end lost 6 bases, the J end lost 6 bases, and 23 bases lay between the germline ends. Germline values: CDR1 SGHAT, CDR2 FQNNGV. The CDR3 totals 16 residues. In nucleotides, the CDR3 is TGTGCCAGCAGACAACCGGAAAACAGGGCTTTCCATGGCTACACCTTC. Amino acids: CASRQPENRAFHGYTF.